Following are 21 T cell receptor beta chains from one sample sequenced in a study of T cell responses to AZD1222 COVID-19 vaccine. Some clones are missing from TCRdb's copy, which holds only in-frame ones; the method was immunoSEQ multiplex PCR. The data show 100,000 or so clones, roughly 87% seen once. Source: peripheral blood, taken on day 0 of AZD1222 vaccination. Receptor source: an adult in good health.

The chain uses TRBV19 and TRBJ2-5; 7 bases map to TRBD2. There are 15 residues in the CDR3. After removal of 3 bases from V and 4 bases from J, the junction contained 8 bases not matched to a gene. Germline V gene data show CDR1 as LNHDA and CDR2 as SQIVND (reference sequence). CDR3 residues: CASSIKPGGPETQYF. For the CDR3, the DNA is TGTGCCAGTAGTATTAAGCCGGGAGGTCCAGAGACCCAGTACTTC.

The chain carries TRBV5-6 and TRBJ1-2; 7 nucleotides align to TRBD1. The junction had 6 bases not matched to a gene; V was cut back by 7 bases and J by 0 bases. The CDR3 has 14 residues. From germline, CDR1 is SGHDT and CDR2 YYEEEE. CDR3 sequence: CASEGAQANYGYTF. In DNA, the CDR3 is TGTGCCAGCGAGGGGGCGCAGGCTAACTATGGCTACACCTTC.

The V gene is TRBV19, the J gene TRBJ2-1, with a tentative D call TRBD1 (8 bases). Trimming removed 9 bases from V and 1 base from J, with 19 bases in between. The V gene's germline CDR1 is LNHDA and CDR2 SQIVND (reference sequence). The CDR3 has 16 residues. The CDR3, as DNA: TGTGCCAGCTCCCCTACAGGGGGGGGATCCTACAATGAGCAGTTCTTC. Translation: CASSPTGGGSYNEQFF.

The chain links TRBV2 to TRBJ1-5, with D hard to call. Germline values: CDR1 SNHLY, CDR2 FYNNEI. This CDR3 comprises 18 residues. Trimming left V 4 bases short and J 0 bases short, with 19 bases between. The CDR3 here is CASSGEEGRAYSNQPQHF. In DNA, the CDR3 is TGTGCCAGCAGTGGAGAGGAAGGACGAGCCTATAGCAATCAGCCCCAGCATTTT.

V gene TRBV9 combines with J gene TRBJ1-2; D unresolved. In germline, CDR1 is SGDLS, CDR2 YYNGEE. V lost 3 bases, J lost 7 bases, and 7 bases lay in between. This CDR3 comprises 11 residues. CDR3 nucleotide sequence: TGTGCCAGCAGCGCGAAGGGTGGCTACACCTTC. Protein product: CASSAKGGYTF. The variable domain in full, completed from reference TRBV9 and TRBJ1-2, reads DSGVTQTPKHLITATGQRVTLRCSPRSGDLSVYWYQQSLDQGLQFLIQYYNGEERAKGNILERFSAQQFPDLHSELNLSSLELGDSALYFCASSAKGGYTFGSGTRLTVV.

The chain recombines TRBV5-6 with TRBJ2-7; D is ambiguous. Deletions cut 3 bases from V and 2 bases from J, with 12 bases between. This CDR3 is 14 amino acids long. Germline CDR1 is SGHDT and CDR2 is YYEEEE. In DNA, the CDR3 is TGTGCCAGCAGCTGGACGGCCGGCCCCTACGAGCAGTACTTC. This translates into CASSWTAGPYEQYF. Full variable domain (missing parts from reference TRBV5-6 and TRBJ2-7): DAGVTQSPTHLIKTRGQQVTLRCSPKSGHDTVSWYQQALGQGPQFIFQYYEEEERQRGNFPDRFSGHQFPNYSSELNVNALLLGDSALYLCASSWTAGPYEQYFGPGTRLTVT.

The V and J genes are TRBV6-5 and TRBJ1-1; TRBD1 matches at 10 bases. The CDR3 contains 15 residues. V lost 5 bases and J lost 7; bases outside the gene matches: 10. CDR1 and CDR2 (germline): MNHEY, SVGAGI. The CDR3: CASSRQGASRIEAFF. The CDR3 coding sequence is TGTGCCAGCAGTCGACAGGGGGCAAGCAGGATTGAAGCTTTCTTT.

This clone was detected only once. For the CDR3, the DNA is TGTGCCAGCCGGGACTCGACAGGCACAGATACGCAGTATTTT. The encoded protein is CASRDSTGTDTQYF. This chain joins TRBV2 and TRBJ2-3; possibly TRBD2 for D (6 bases). Germline V lookup: CDR1 SNHLY, CDR2 FYNNEI. The length of the CDR3 is 14 residues. The ends were cut back, 8 bases at V and 1 base at J, with 13 bases in the middle.

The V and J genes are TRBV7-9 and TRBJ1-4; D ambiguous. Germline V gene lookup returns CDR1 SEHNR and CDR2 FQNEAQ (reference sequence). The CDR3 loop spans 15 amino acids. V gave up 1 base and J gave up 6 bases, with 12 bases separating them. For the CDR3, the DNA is TGTGCCAGCAGCTTAGGATCAGTATCCGATGAAAAACTGTTTTTT. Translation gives CASSLGSVSDEKLFF.

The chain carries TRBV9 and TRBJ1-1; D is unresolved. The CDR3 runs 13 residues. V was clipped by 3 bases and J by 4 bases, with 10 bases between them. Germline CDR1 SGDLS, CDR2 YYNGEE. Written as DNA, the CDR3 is TGTGCCAGCAGCGGGAAATTGAGCACTGAAGCTTTCTTT. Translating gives CASSGKLSTEAFF.

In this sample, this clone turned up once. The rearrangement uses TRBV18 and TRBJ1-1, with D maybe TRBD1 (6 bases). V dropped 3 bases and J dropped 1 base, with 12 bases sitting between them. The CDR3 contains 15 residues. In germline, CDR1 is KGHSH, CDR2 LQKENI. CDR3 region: CASSPGQSGNTEAFF. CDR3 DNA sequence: TGTGCCAGCTCACCTGGACAGAGTGGGAACACTGAAGCTTTCTTT.

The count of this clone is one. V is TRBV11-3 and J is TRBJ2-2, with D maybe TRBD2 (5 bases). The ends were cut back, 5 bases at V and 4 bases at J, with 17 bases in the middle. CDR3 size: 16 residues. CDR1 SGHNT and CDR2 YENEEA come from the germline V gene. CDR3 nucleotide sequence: TGTGCCAGCAGCCTCCGGGATTTAGGCATCACCGGGGAGCTGTTTTTT. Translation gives CASSLRDLGITGELFF.

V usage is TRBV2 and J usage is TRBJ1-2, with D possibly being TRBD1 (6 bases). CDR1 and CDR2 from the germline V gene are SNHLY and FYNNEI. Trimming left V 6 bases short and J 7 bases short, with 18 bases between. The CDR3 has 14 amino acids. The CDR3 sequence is CASRRGTTDSGYTF. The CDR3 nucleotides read TGTGCCAGCAGGAGGGGGACAACTGACAGTGGCTACACCTTC.

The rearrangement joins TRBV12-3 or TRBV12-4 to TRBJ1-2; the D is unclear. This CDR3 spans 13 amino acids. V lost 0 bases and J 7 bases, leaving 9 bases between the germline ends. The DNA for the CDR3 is TGTGCCAGCAGTTTAGCGCCCGGAGGTGGCTACACCTTC. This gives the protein CASSLAPGGGYTF.

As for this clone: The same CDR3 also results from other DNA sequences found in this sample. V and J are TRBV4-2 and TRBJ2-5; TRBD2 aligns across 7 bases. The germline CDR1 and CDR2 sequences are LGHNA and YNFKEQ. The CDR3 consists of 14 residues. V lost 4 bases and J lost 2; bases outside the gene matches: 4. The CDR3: CASSPSGEQETQYF. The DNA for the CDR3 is TGTGCCAGCAGCCCCAGCGGGGAACAAGAGACCCAGTACTTC.

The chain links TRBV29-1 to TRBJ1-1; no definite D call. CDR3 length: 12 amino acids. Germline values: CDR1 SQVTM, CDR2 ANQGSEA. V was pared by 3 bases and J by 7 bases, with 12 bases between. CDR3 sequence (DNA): TGCAGCGTTGACGACGCCTCCCGTGAAGCTTTCTTT. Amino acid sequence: CSVDDASREAFF. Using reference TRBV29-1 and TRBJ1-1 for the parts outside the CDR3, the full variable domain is SAVISQKPSRDICQRGTSLTIQCQVDSQVTMMFWYRQQPGQSLTLIATANQGSEATYESGFVIDKFPISRPNLTFSTLTVSNMSPEDSSIYLCSVDDASREAFFGQGTRLTVV.

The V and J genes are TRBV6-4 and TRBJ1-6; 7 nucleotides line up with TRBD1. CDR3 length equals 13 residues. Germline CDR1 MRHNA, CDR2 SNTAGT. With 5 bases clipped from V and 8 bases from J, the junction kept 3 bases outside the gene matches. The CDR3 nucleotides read TGTGCCAGCAGTTCTACAGGGGATTCACCCCTCCACTTT. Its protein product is CASSSTGDSPLHF.

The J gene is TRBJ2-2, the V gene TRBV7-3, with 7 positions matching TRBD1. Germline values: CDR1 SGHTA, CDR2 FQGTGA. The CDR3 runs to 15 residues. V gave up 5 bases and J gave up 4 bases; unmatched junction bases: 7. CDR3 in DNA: TGTGCCAGCAGCCGACAGGGTCCTGCCACCGGGGAGCTGTTTTTT. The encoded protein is CASSRQGPATGELFF. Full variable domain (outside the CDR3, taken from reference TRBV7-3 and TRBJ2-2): GAGVSQTPSNKVTEKGKYVELRCDPISGHTALYWYRQSLGQGPEFLIYFQGTGAADDSGLPNDRFFAVRPEGSVSTLKIQRTERGDSAVYLCASSRQGPATGELFFGEGSRLTVL.

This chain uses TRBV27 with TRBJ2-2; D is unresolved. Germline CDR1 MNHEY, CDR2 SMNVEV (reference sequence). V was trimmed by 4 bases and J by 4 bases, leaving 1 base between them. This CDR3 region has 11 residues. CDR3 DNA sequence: TGTGCCAGCAGTTCCACCGGGGAGCTGTTTTTT. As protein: CASSSTGELFF.

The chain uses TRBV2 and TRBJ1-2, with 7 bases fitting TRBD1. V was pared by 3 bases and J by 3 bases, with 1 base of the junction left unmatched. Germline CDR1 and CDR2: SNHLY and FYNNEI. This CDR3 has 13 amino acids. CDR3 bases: TGTGCCAGCAGTGAGACAGGGTACTATGGCTACACCTTC. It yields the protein CASSETGYYGYTF. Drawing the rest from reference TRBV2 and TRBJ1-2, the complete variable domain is EPEVTQTPSHQVTQMGQEVILRCVPISNHLYFYWYRQILGQKVEFLVSFYNNEISEKSEIFDDQFSVERPDGSNFTLKIRSTKLEDSAMYFCASSETGYYGYTFGSGTRLTVV.

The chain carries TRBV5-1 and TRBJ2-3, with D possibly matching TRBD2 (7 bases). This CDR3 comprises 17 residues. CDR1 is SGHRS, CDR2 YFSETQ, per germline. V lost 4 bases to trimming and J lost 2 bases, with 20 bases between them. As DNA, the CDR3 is TGCGCCAGCAGCAAGACGGGGGGCCAAGGGTTCACAGATACGCAGTATTTT. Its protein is CASSKTGGQGFTDTQYF.